This passage covers 21 T cell receptor beta chains from one sample sequenced in a study of response to subunit inactivated influenza vaccine. Each CDR3 protein gets one entry after TCRdb re-called the RT-PCR reads with MiXCR. Counted here are hundreds of thousands of distinct CDR3 sequences, 12% to 15% occurring once; the ten biggest clones make up 7.5% to 8%. The specimen was PBMCs from blood, collected around two weeks before vaccination. The receptor source for this set is a man aged 50 to 59 who received an inactivated influenza vaccine.

There are a few counts of this clonotype. The genes are TRBV3-1 and TRBJ2-1, with D perhaps assigned TRBD1 or TRBD2 (7 bases each). The CDR3 sequence is 16 residues long. Germline V gene sequence: CDR1 LGHDT, CDR2 YNNKEL (reference sequence). Trimming shortened V by 4 bases and J by 3 bases, and 16 bases separated the two germline ends. CDR3 sequence: CASSPWGGGDYNEQFF. The CDR3 bases are TGTGCCAGCAGCCCTTGGGGAGGGGGCGACTACAATGAGCAGTTCTTC.

This clonotype was detected a few times. The chain is built from TRBV4-2 and TRBJ1-3, with D maybe TRBD1 (5 bases). V lost 0 bases, J lost 1 base, and 10 bases lay in between. Germline V gives CDR1 LGHNA, CDR2 YNFKEQ. The CDR3 runs to 16 residues. The DNA of the CDR3 is TGTGCCAGCAGCCAAGATGGGACGGGTTCTGGAAACACCATATATTTT. Translating it yields CASSQDGTGSGNTIYF.

In this sample, this clonotype turned up a few times. CDR3 in DNA: TGCAGTGCTAGAGATAAAGCGAGGACCTACGAGCAGTACTTC. As protein: CSARDKARTYEQYF. The rearrangement links TRBV20-1 to TRBJ2-7; no reliable D call. Germline V gene sequence: CDR1 DFQATT, CDR2 SNEGSKA (reference sequence). The germline V and J ends were trimmed by 0 bases and 2 bases, with 11 bases remaining between them. The CDR3 is 14 residues long.

This clonotype came up a few times. V usage is TRBV20-1 and J usage is TRBJ2-1; no clear D gene. The germline CDR1 and CDR2 sequences are DFQATT and SNEGSKA (reference sequence). CDR3 length: 11 residues. V was shortened by 4 bases and J by 6 bases, with 7 bases between the two germline ends. In nucleotides, the CDR3 is TGCAGTGCTACAAAACTCAATGAGCAGTTCTTC. Translated: CSATKLNEQFF.

This clonotype has more than one count but fewer than ten. The CDR3 coding sequence is TGTGCCAGCAGCCTACTAGCGAGCACCGGGGAGCTGTTTTTT. Its protein product is CASSLLASTGELFF. This rearrangement joins TRBV7-2 to TRBJ2-2, with 7 bases matching TRBD2. V gave up 5 bases and J gave up 4 bases; unmatched junction bases: 4. CDR3 length: 14 residues. The germline V gene has CDR1 SGHTA and CDR2 FQGNSA.

The chain joins TRBV12-3 or TRBV12-4 to TRBJ1-2, with D perhaps matching TRBD1 (5 bases). V lost 7 bases, J lost 7 bases, and 16 bases lay in between. There are 13 residues in the CDR3. The CDR3 protein is CASNYGGLLGYTF. The CDR3 coding sequence is TGTGCCAGCAACTATGGGGGACTGCTTGGCTACACCTTC.

This clonotype has just a few counts. The chain carries TRBV6-5 and TRBJ2-1; TRBD2 matches at 16 bases. This CDR3 contains 17 residues. The germline CDR1 and CDR2 sequences are MNHEY and SVGAGI. V was clipped by 4 bases and J by 9 bases; unmatched bases: 9. The CDR3: CASSLTAGTSGRVEQFF. Here the CDR3 DNA reads TGTGCCAGCAGTTTAACCGCCGGGACTAGCGGGAGGGTTGAGCAGTTCTTC.

The CDR3 sequence is CASSHLGHSSYNEQFF. In DNA form, the CDR3 reads TGTGCCAGCAGCCACCTGGGACACAGCTCCTACAATGAGCAGTTCTTC. The chain combines TRBV14 with TRBJ2-1, with D perhaps TRBD1 (6 bases). V was cut by 3 bases and J by 0 bases, with 12 bases left in between. Germline V gives CDR1 SGHDN, CDR2 FVKESK. The CDR3 runs to 16 residues.

The sample holds one count of this clonotype. The gene calls are TRBV3-1 and TRBJ2-3, with 11 nucleotides matching TRBD1. This CDR3 contains 15 residues. Germline-derived CDR1 and CDR2 are LGHDT and YNNKEL (reference sequence). V dropped 5 bases and J dropped 3; count of bases not matched to a gene: 4. The DNA for the CDR3 is TGTGCCAGCAGCGGACAGGGGGCTGGGACAGATACGCAGTATTTT. Encoded protein: CASSGQGAGTDTQYF.

In its sample, this clonotype was seen a few times. The rearrangement joins TRBV5-1 to TRBJ2-1; 8 positions agree with TRBD2. The CDR3 has 14 amino acids. V lost 5 bases to trimming and J lost 6 bases; unmatched junction nucleotides: 7. Germline assignment: CDR1 SGHRS and CDR2 YFSETQ. The DNA of the CDR3 is TGCGCCAGCAGACAAAGCGGGAGCTTCAATGAGCAGTTCTTC. Its protein product is CASRQSGSFNEQFF.

The chain carries TRBV4-2 and TRBJ2-7; a weak D match, TRBD1 (5 bases). Germline CDR1 is LGHNA and CDR2 is YNFKEQ. The ends were cut back, 3 bases at V and 5 bases at J, with 17 bases in the middle. This CDR3 comprises 15 residues. DNA of the CDR3: TGTGCCAGCAGCCACCCCCTTTCTTCAGGGAACGAGCAGTACTTC. This sequence encodes CASSHPLSSGNEQYF.

The chain carries TRBV20-1 and TRBJ2-2; 11 bases line up with TRBD2. Germline-derived CDR1 and CDR2 are DFQATT and SNEGSKA (reference sequence). The CDR3 is 14 amino acids. J lost 6 bases, V lost 3 bases, and 3 bases had no gene match. The CDR3 DNA is TGCAGTGCTAGTAGCGGGAGGGCTCCCGGGGAGCTGTTTTTT. Translated: CSASSGRAPGELFF.

This clonotype was observed a handful of times. The chain recombines TRBV24-1 with TRBJ2-1; 12 bases map to TRBD2. Trimming cost V 6 bases and J 8 bases; bases outside gene matches: 4. The CDR3 is 14 amino acids. Germline CDR1 reads KGHDR; CDR2 reads SFDVKD. The CDR3 region has the DNA TGTGCCACCAGTTGGAGACTAGCGGGAGATGAGCAGTTCTTC. Translated, it gives CATSWRLAGDEQFF.

This clonotype has a count of ten or more. The J gene is TRBJ2-1, the V gene TRBV10-3, with a weak D call TRBD1 (5 bases). The CDR3 extends over 13 amino acids. Germline CDR1 ENHRY, CDR2 SYGVKD. Trimming stripped 0 bases from V and 9 bases from J, with 9 bases between. The CDR3 nucleotides read TGTGCCATCAGTGAGTCTGCAGGGATTGAGCAGTTCTTC. It specifies CAISESAGIEQFF.

This clonotype was observed a few times. This sequence joins TRBV7-9 and TRBJ2-2, with D possibly TRBD1 on 6 matching bases. The length of the CDR3 is 16 residues. Trimming pared 5 bases from V and 0 bases from J, leaving 13 bases between. In germline, CDR1 is SEHNR, CDR2 FQNEAQ (reference sequence). CDR3 DNA sequence: TGTGCCAGCAGCGGTAAACAGGGCGCGAACACCGGGGAGCTGTTTTTT. Protein sequence: CASSGKQGANTGELFF.

Many counts were recorded for this clonotype. V is TRBV29-1 and J is TRBJ1-4; perhaps TRBD1 as D (5 bases). From germline, CDR1 is SQVTM and CDR2 ANQGSEA. The CDR3 extends over 13 amino acids. The V end was cut by 0 bases, the J end by 7 bases, with 9 bases between. The CDR3 DNA follows: TGCAGCGTTGAAGATCAGGGAATTGAAAAACTGTTTTTT. Its protein product is CSVEDQGIEKLFF.

J is TRBJ2-2 and V is TRBV24-1; D is unresolved. The germline gives CDR1 KGHDR, CDR2 SFDVKD. The CDR3 spans 16 residues. V shed 1 base and J shed 0 bases, with 8 bases lying between them. The CDR3 DNA sequence: TGTGCCACCAGTGATTTCTTAGCAGCGAACACCGGGGAGCTGTTTTTT. Translation: CATSDFLAANTGELFF.

This clonotype has more than one count but fewer than ten. The chain joins TRBV7-9 to TRBJ2-5; 11 nucleotides align to TRBD2. Germline CDR1 SEHNR, CDR2 FQNEAQ (reference sequence). The V and J ends lost 4 bases and 2 bases, in that order; junction bases with no gene match: 6. CDR3 length equals 16 residues. The CDR3 loop reads CASSSLRTSGQETQYF. Written as DNA, the CDR3 is TGTGCCAGCAGCTCACTCAGGACTAGCGGGCAAGAGACCCAGTACTTC.

This clonotype was detected many times. The V and J genes are TRBV3-1 and TRBJ1-2, with D tentatively TRBD1 (6 bases). The V gene lost 4 bases and the J gene lost 4 bases, with 13 bases spanning the gap. CDR3 size: 14 residues. Germline V CDR1 and CDR2: LGHDT, YNNKEL (reference sequence). The CDR3 is CASSPIQGGYGYTF. CDR3 DNA sequence: TGTGCCAGCAGCCCCATACAGGGTGGCTATGGCTACACCTTC.

This chain connects TRBV24-1 to TRBJ2-6; 10 bases are shared with TRBD2. CDR1 is KGHDR, CDR2 SFDVKD, per germline. This CDR3 comprises 19 residues. The V gene end was trimmed by 2 bases and the J gene end by 2 bases; junction bases not matched to a gene: 8. The chain's CDR3 is CATSDSLISGRAGANVLTF. The CDR3 DNA reads as TGTGCCACCAGTGATTCCCTGATCAGCGGGAGGGCTGGGGCCAACGTCCTGACTTTC.

V and J are TRBV28 and TRBJ1-2; D not resolved. Trimming took 5 bases from V and 4 from J, leaving 11 bases between them. CDR1 and CDR2 (germline): MDHEN, SYDVKM. The CDR3 sequence is 13 residues long. Written as DNA, the CDR3 is TGTGCCAGCAGTCCCGCCACCCTCTATGGCTACACCTTC. Its protein is CASSPATLYGYTF.